A single sample gave rise to the 32 T cell receptor beta chains below, sequenced in a study of shared clonotypes between healthy human individuals. Repertoires were generated with immunoSEQ multiplex PCR, while TCRdb's copy carries only in-frame clones and drops some. The sample has hundreds of thousands of clones; approximately 79% are singletons. The sample consisted of memory CD4+ T cells sorted from blood. Subset specified: CD45RA-negative fraction. These receptors were obtained from a woman between 25 and 40 years old in good health.

V is TRBV19 and J is TRBJ1-5; D call uncertain. The CDR3 extends over 13 amino acids. Trimming left V 7 bases short and J 0 bases short, with 7 bases between. Germline values: CDR1 LNHDA, CDR2 SQIVND (reference sequence). CDR3 region: CASNRYSNQPQHF. CDR3 nucleotide sequence: TGTGCCAGTAATCGGTATAGCAATCAGCCCCAGCATTTT.

This chain joins TRBV27 and TRBJ2-3; D remains unclear. Per germline, CDR1 MNHEY and CDR2 SMNVEV (reference sequence). The CDR3 has 13 amino acids. V lost 2 bases to trimming and J lost 6 bases, with 9 bases between them. The CDR3 nucleotides are TGTGCCAGCAGTTTAACCCGGGTGGATACGCAGTATTTT. Amino acid sequence: CASSLTRVDTQYF.

The V gene is TRBV4-1, the J gene TRBJ1-4; D unclear. There are 15 residues in the CDR3. Germline V lookup: CDR1 MGHRA, CDR2 YSYEKL. Deletions cut 5 bases from V and 0 bases from J, with 10 bases between. The CDR3 here is CASSASRSTNEKLFF. The CDR3 DNA sequence: TGCGCCAGCAGCGCCTCTCGGTCAACTAATGAAAAACTGTTTTTT.

On this clone: The sample holds other DNA sequences that translate to the same CDR3. V and J are TRBV6-6 and TRBJ1-2; tentative D call: TRBD1 (6 bases). The CDR3 loop spans 14 amino acids. V lost 0 bases to trimming and J lost 4 bases, with 9 bases between them. Germline CDR1 reads MNHNY; CDR2 reads SVGAGI (reference sequence). The CDR3 region is CASSYSDRSYGYTF. CDR3 DNA: TGTGCCAGCAGTTACTCCGACAGGTCCTATGGCTACACCTTC.

V gene TRBV6-1 combines with J gene TRBJ1-5; 9 bases line up with TRBD1. Losses at the gene ends were 2 bases for V and 8 bases for J; bases not matched to a gene: 10. Germline V gene sequence: CDR1 MNHNS, CDR2 SASEGT. The CDR3 covers 16 residues. As DNA, the CDR3 is TGTGCCAGCAGTGAAAGGTTTGACAGGGGGAGCGAGCCCCAGCATTTT. Translated: CASSERFDRGSEPQHF.

This rearrangement joins TRBV5-4 to TRBJ2-1; TRBD2 aligns across 7 bases. CDR3 length equals 16 residues. V trimming: 0 bases; J trimming: 3 bases; junction bases outside the gene matches: 6. The germline CDR1 and CDR2 sequences are SGHNT and YYREEE (reference sequence). The CDR3: CASSLGEGSSYNEQFF. DNA for the CDR3: TGTGCCAGCAGCTTGGGGGAGGGGTCGAGCTACAATGAGCAGTTCTTC.

The chain employs TRBV18 and TRBJ1-3, with D uncertain. The V gene's germline CDR1 is KGHSH and CDR2 LQKENI. CDR3 size: 13 residues. Trimming left V 8 bases short and J 4 bases short, with 12 bases between. In nucleotides, the CDR3 is TGTGCCAGCACCGAGGGCTCGGGAAACACCATATATTTT. It specifies CASTEGSGNTIYF. Looking up the rest from reference TRBV18 and TRBJ1-3 gives the full variable domain: NAGVMQNPRHLVRRRGQEARLRCSPMKGHSHVYWYRQLPEEGLKFMVYLQKENIIDESGMPKERFSAEFPKEGPSILRIQQVVRGDSAAYFCASTEGSGNTIYFGEGSWLTVV.

This clone was recorded only once. The chain has TRBV19 and TRBJ1-5; D perhaps matches TRBD1 (5 bases). CDR1 and CDR2 from the germline V gene are LNHDA and SQIVND (reference sequence). Trimming shortened V by 3 bases and J by 2 bases, and 14 bases separated the two germline ends. This CDR3 has 16 residues. For the CDR3, the DNA is TGTGCCAGTAGTATCCCCCCGTGGGGGGGCAATCAGCCCCAGCATTTT. It specifies CASSIPPWGGNQPQHF.

A single count supports this clone. V is TRBV6-1 and J is TRBJ2-5, with a weak D call TRBD2 (6 bases). The V gene's germline CDR1 is MNHNS and CDR2 SASEGT. The CDR3 has 16 residues. V was pared by 2 bases and J by 2 bases, with 15 bases between. The CDR3 region is CASSEYLIRGQETQYF. CDR3 coding DNA: TGTGCCAGCAGTGAATATTTGATTCGGGGGCAAGAGACCCAGTACTTC.

V is TRBV27 and J is TRBJ2-2; 13 nucleotides line up with TRBD2. V gave up 6 bases and J gave up 4 bases; unmatched junction bases: 5. This CDR3 comprises 16 residues. Germline lookup yields CDR1 MNHEY and CDR2 SMNVEV (reference sequence). CDR3 in DNA: TGTGCCAGCAGCTTACGACTAGCGGGAGGCACCGGGGAGCTGTTTTTT. Amino acid sequence: CASSLRLAGGTGELFF.

This chain joins TRBV7-2 and TRBJ1-2; no reliable D call. Looked up from germline, CDR1 is SGHTA and CDR2 is FQGNSA. The length of the CDR3 is 14 residues. V was trimmed by 4 bases and J by 7 bases, leaving 16 bases between them. The CDR3 reads CASSSRQQAAGYTF. CDR3 in DNA: TGTGCCAGCAGCTCGAGGCAGCAGGCGGCTGGCTACACCTTC.

This clone has a handful of counts. The V and J genes are TRBV15 and TRBJ1-2; 7 bases align to TRBD1. This CDR3 has 13 amino acids. The germline V gene has CDR1 LNHNV and CDR2 YYDKDF (reference sequence). The trim removed 2 bases at V and 7 bases at J, leaving 4 bases unmatched. CDR3 nucleotides: TGTGCCACCAGCAGAAGAGACAGGGCTGGCTACACCTTC. This sequence encodes CATSRRDRAGYTF.

The chain carries TRBV7-9 and TRBJ2-5; 16 bases are a match to TRBD2. The CDR3 runs 18 residues. The junction had 7 bases not matched to a gene; V was cut back by 3 bases and J by 3 bases. Germline CDR1 is SEHNR and CDR2 is FQNEAQ (reference sequence). Written as DNA, the CDR3 is TGTGCCAGCAGCTTCTCCGGGACTAGCGGGAGGGCAGAAGAGACCCAGTACTTC. This translates into CASSFSGTSGRAEETQYF.

The chain combines TRBV6-1 with TRBJ2-3; unclear D gene. The length of the CDR3 is 13 residues. Germline lookup yields CDR1 MNHNS and CDR2 SASEGT. The ends were cut back, 3 bases at V and 6 bases at J, with 10 bases in the middle. DNA of the CDR3: TGTGCCAGCAGTGACCCGAGCCCCGATACGCAGTATTTT. Its protein is CASSDPSPDTQYF.

The count of this clone is one. The V and J genes are TRBV27 and TRBJ2-2, with 13 bases fitting TRBD2. Looked up from germline, CDR1 is MNHEY and CDR2 is SMNVEV (reference sequence). The CDR3 spans 18 residues. V lost 6 bases, J lost 7 bases, and 14 bases stayed unmatched. The CDR3 coding sequence is TGTGCCAGCAGCTCCCGGACTAGCGGGAGATTCGGTAGCGGGGAGCTGTTTTTT. It is translated as CASSSRTSGRFGSGELFF.

This clone occurred a few times. This sequence joins TRBV7-3 and TRBJ1-1; D gene uncertain. The CDR3 is 13 amino acids. CDR1 SGHTA and CDR2 FQGTGA come from the germline V gene. The V end lost 5 bases, the J end lost 1 base, and 8 bases lay between the germline ends. CDR3 coding DNA: TGTGCCAGCAGCACCGCAGGGAACACTGAAGCTTTCTTT. Translation: CASSTAGNTEAFF. The full variable domain, its missing parts supplied by reference TRBV7-3 and TRBJ1-1, is GAGVSQTPSNKVTEKGKYVELRCDPISGHTALYWYRQSLGQGPEFLIYFQGTGAADDSGLPNDRFFAVRPEGSVSTLKIQRTERGDSAVYLCASSTAGNTEAFFGQGTRLTVV.

The genes are TRBV19 and TRBJ2-7; TRBD2 matches 9 bases. There are 14 residues in the CDR3. In germline, CDR1 is LNHDA, CDR2 SQIVND (reference sequence). V shed 5 bases, J shed 0 bases, and the junction held 2 bases outside the gene matches. CDR3 coding DNA: TGTGCCAGTAGTCCTAGCGGGGCCTCCTACGAGCAGTACTTC. As protein: CASSPSGASYEQYF.

The rearrangement links TRBV28 to TRBJ1-2; TRBD1 agrees at 11 bases. Trimming took 5 bases from V and 4 from J; bases not matched to a gene: 6. The CDR3 has 15 amino acids. Germline V gene data show CDR1 as MDHEN and CDR2 as SYDVKM. The CDR3 DNA sequence: TGTGCCAGCAGTATAGGGACAGGGGGTATCTATGGCTACACCTTC. It translates to CASSIGTGGIYGYTF.

The genes are TRBV19 and TRBJ1-2, with D tentatively TRBD1 (5 bases). Germline V gene lookup returns CDR1 LNHDA and CDR2 SQIVND (reference sequence). Trimming took off 6 bases at V and 4 bases at J, with 15 bases between the two ends. CDR3 length equals 14 residues. CDR3 sequence (DNA): TGTGCCAGTAGCCTATCAAGTGGGGGCTATGGCTACACCTTC. Protein product: CASSLSSGGYGYTF.

The chain combines TRBV5-6 with TRBJ1-4; D is ambiguous. Trimming left V 0 bases short and J 8 bases short, with 11 bases between. Germline V gene lookup returns CDR1 SGHDT and CDR2 YYEEEE. The CDR3 sequence is 14 residues long. CDR3 amino acids: CASSLGPAEEKLFF. The CDR3 DNA reads TGTGCCAGCAGCTTGGGGCCCGCGGAAGAAAAACTGTTTTTT.

The V gene is TRBV27, the J gene TRBJ1-1; D uncertain. The germline CDR1 and CDR2 sequences are MNHEY and SMNVEV (reference sequence). The CDR3 extends over 14 amino acids. Trimming pared 7 bases from V and 4 bases from J, leaving 16 bases between. The CDR3 is CASTPSWAGTEAFF. CDR3 nucleotide sequence: TGTGCCAGCACCCCTTCATGGGCGGGCACTGAAGCTTTCTTT.

V and J are TRBV10-1 and TRBJ1-5; a possible D gene is TRBD1 (5 bases). The CDR3 is 13 amino acids. V was shortened by 1 base and J by 7 bases, with 8 bases between the two germline ends. CDR1 is WNHNN and CDR2 is SYGVQD in the germline V gene (reference sequence). CDR3 DNA sequence: TGCGCCAGCAGTGAGTTGCAGGGCCAGCCCCAGCATTTT. It encodes CASSELQGQPQHF.

The chain has TRBV11-3 and TRBJ2-1, with D possibly being TRBD1 (6 bases). This CDR3 contains 17 residues. Germline CDR1 and CDR2: SGHNT and YENEEA. The V gene lost 0 bases and the J gene lost 3 bases, with 15 bases spanning the gap. The DNA for the CDR3 is TGTGCCAGCAGCTTAGAATCCGGCAGGGGTGGCTACAATGAGCAGTTCTTC. This encodes CASSLESGRGGYNEQFF.

The rearrangement joins TRBV5-1 to TRBJ2-1; D unclear. Germline V CDR1 and CDR2: SGHRS, YFSETQ. The CDR3 sequence is 14 residues long. Deletions cut 0 bases from V and 5 bases from J, with 9 bases between. The CDR3 loop is CASSLASTHNEQFF. The DNA of the CDR3 is TGCGCCAGCAGCTTGGCCTCGACCCACAATGAGCAGTTCTTC.

The rearrangement links TRBV7-9 to TRBJ2-5; no clear D gene. Trimming cost V 6 bases and J 3 bases, with 5 bases left between them. The germline gives CDR1 SEHNR, CDR2 FQNEAQ (reference sequence). CDR3 size: 11 residues. The CDR3 sequence: CASRQEETQYF. CDR3 in DNA: TGTGCCAGCAGACAAGAAGAGACCCAGTACTTC.

The chain uses TRBV18 and TRBJ1-1; tentatively, D is TRBD1 (5 bases). Deletions cut 5 bases from V and 2 bases from J, with 9 bases between. The CDR3 covers 13 residues. Germline V CDR1 and CDR2: KGHSH, LQKENI. CDR3 sequence reads: CASSYGANTEAFF. The CDR3, as DNA: TGTGCCAGCTCATATGGGGCAAACACTGAAGCTTTCTTT. The complete variable domain, with remaining parts taken from reference TRBV18 and TRBJ1-1, reads NAGVMQNPRHLVRRRGQEARLRCSPMKGHSHVYWYRQLPEEGLKFMVYLQKENIIDESGMPKERFSAEFPKEGPSILRIQQVVRGDSAAYFCASSYGANTEAFFGQGTRLTVV.

This clone was seen only a few times. The chain carries TRBV2 and TRBJ1-2; D gene ambiguous. V lost 7 bases and J lost 8, with 14 bases in between. CDR3 length: 12 amino acids. Germline V gene sequence: CDR1 SNHLY, CDR2 FYNNEI. Here the CDR3 DNA reads TGTGCCAGCACATCGAGGGAGACGGGCTACACCTTC. It codes for CASTSRETGYTF.

The V call is TRBV7-2, the J call TRBJ2-7; D possibly corresponds to TRBD1 (5 bases). The length of the CDR3 is 14 residues. Looked up from germline, CDR1 is SGHTA and CDR2 is FQGNSA. Trimming took 8 bases from V and 3 from J, leaving 17 bases between them. The CDR3 spells CASGARRGNYEQYF. The CDR3 nucleotides are TGTGCCAGCGGCGCGAGAAGGGGCAACTACGAGCAGTACTTC.

V and J are TRBV6-5 and TRBJ1-1, with D unclear. The V end was cut by 0 bases, the J end by 5 bases, with 13 bases between. This CDR3 is 15 amino acids long. Germline CDR1 reads MNHEY; CDR2 reads SVGAGI. The CDR3 loop reads CASSYSGVGETEAFF. CDR3 nucleotide sequence: TGTGCCAGCAGTTACTCTGGGGTCGGGGAAACTGAAGCTTTCTTT.

The CDR3 loop reads CAKGLHQPQHF. CDR3 DNA sequence: TGCGCCAAGGGTTTACATCAGCCCCAGCATTTT. J is TRBJ1-5 and V is TRBV10-2; D is unclear. V was shortened by 10 bases and J by 5 bases, with 9 bases between the two germline ends. CDR1 is WSHSY, CDR2 SAAADI, per germline. The CDR3 covers 11 residues.

V is TRBV7-2 and J is TRBJ1-4, with D possibly TRBD1 on 5 matching bases. This CDR3 comprises 15 residues. Trimming pared 0 bases from V and 6 bases from J, leaving 11 bases between. The germline V gene has CDR1 SGHTA and CDR2 FQGNSA. CDR3 in amino acids: CASSLAGTGDEKLFF. CDR3 sequence (DNA): TGTGCCAGCAGCTTAGCGGGGACGGGGGATGAAAAACTGTTTTTT.

The chain couples TRBV27 to TRBJ1-5, with TRBD1 matching 9 bases. CDR1 and CDR2 from the germline V gene are MNHEY and SMNVEV (reference sequence). V lost 7 bases to trimming and J lost 9 bases; unmatched junction nucleotides: 10. The length of the CDR3 is 14 residues. The CDR3 loop reads CASKGTGIGGPQHF. The CDR3 coding sequence is TGTGCCAGCAAAGGGACAGGGATTGGCGGGCCCCAGCATTTT.